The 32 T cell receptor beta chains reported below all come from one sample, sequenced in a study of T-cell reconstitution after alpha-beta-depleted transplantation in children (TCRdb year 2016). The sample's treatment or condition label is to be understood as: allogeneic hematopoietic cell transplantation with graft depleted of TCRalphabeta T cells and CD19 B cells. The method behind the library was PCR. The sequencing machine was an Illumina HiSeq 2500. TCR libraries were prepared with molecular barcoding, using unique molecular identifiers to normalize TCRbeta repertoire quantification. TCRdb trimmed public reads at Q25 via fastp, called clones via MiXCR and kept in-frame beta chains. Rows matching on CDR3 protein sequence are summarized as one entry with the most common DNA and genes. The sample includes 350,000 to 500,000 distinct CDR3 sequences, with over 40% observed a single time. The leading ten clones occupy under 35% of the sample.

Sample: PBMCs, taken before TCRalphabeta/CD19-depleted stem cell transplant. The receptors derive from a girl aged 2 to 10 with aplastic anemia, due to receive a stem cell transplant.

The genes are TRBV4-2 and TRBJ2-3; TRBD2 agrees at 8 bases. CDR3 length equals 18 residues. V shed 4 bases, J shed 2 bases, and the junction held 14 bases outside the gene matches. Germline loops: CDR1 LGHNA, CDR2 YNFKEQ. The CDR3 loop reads CASSPYATLAGFTDTQYF. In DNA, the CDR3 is TGTGCCAGCAGCCCATATGCCACGTTAGCGGGGTTCACAGATACGCAGTATTTT.

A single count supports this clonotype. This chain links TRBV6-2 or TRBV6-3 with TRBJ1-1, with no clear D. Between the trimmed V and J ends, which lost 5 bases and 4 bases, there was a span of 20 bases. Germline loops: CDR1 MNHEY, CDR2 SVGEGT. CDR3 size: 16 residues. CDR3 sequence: CASSRHKTPPGTEAFF. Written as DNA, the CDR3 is TGTGCCAGCAGTCGGCATAAGACTCCACCAGGCACTGAAGCTTTCTTT.

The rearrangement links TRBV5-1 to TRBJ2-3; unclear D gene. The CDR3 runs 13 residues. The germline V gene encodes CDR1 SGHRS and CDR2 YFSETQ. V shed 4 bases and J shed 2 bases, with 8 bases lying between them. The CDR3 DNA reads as TGCGCCAGCAGCCAATTTTCCACAGATACGCAGTATTTT. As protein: CASSQFSTDTQYF.

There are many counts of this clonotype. The CDR3 bases are TGCGCCAGCAGCTTGGAAGCAGGGGGCGCAGGTGATACGCAGTATTTT. Translating it yields CASSLEAGGAGDTQYF. The chain combines TRBV5-1 with TRBJ2-3, with 8 positions matching TRBD1. The CDR3 spans 16 residues. V was clipped by 0 bases and J by 6 bases; unmatched bases: 9. CDR1 is SGHRS, CDR2 YFSETQ, per germline.

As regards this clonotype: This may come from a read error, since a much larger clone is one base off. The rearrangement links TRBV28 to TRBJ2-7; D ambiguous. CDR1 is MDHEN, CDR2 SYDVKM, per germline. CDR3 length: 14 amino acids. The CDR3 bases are TGTGCCAGCAGTTTGGCTAGAAGGGTCTACGAGCAGTCCTTC. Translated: CASSLARRVYEQSF.

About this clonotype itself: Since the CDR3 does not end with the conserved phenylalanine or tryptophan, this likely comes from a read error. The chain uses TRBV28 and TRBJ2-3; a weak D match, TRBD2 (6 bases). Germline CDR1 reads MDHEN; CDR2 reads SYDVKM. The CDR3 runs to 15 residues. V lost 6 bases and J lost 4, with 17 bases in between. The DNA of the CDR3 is TGTGCCAGCAGCCCCGACGGACTAAGCGCAGATACGCAGTATTAT. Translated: CASSPDGLSADTQYY.

CDR3 DNA sequence: TGCAGTGCTAGAGATCCCGGACAGGGGGCGAGCGGGGAGCTGTTTTTT. The encoded protein is CSARDPGQGASGELFF. The chain carries TRBV20-1 and TRBJ2-2; 11 bases are shared with TRBD1. The J segment lost 7 bases and the V segment lost 0 bases, leaving 7 bases of the junction unmatched. The CDR3 runs 16 residues. Germline lookup yields CDR1 DFQATT and CDR2 SNEGSKA (reference sequence).

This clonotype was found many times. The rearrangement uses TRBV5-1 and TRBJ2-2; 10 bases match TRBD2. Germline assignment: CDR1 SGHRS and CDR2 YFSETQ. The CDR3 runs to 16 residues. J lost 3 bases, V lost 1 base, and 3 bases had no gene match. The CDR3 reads CASSLLAGEYTGELFF. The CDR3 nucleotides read TGCGCCAGCAGCTTGCTAGCGGGAGAGTACACCGGGGAGCTGTTTTTT. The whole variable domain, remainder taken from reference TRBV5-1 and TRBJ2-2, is KAGVTQTPRYLIKTRGQQVTLSCSPISGHRSVSWYQQTPGQGLQFLFEYFSETQRNKGNFPGRFSGRQFSNSRSEMNVSTLELGDSALYLCASSLLAGEYTGELFFGEGSRLTVL.

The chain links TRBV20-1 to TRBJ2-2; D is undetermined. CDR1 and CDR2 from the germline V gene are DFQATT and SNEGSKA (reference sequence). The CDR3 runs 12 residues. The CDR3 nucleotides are TGCAGCGAACGGCTAAACACCGGGGAGCTGTTTTTT. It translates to CSERLNTGELFF.

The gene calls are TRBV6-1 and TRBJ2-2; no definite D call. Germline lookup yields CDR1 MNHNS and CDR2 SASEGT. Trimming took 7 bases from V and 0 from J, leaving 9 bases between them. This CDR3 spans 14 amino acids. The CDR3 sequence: CASKRSPNTGELFF. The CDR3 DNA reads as TGTGCCAGCAAGAGGTCCCCGAACACCGGGGAGCTGTTTTTT.

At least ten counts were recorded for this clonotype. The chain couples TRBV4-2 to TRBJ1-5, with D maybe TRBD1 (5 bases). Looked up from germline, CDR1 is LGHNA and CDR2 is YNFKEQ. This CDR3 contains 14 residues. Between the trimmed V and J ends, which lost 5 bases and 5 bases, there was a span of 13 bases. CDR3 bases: TGTGCCAGCAGCGTGCGGGGAGGGGATCAGCCCCAGCATTTT. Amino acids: CASSVRGGDQPQHF.

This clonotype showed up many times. Here the CDR3 reads CASSPSGAPYNEQFF. CDR3 in DNA: TGTGCCAGCAGCCCTAGCGGGGCTCCCTACAATGAGCAGTTCTTC. The chain has TRBV14 and TRBJ2-1, with TRBD2 identical over 9 bases. Germline assignment: CDR1 SGHDN and CDR2 FVKESK. The V and J ends lost 4 bases and 2 bases, in that order; junction bases with no gene match: 3. This CDR3 comprises 15 residues.

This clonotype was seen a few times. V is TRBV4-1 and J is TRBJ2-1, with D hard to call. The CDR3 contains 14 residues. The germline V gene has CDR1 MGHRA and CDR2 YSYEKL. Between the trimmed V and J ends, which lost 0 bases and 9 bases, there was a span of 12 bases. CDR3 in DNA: TGCGCCAGCAGCCAAGATGCGGCCTTGGGTGAGCAGTTCTTC. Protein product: CASSQDAALGEQFF.

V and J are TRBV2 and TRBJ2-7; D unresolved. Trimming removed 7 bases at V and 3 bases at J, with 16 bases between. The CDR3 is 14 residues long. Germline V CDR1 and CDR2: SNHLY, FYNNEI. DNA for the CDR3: TGTGCCAGCATAATACAAGATTTATACTACGAGCAGTACTTC. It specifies CASIIQDLYYEQYF.

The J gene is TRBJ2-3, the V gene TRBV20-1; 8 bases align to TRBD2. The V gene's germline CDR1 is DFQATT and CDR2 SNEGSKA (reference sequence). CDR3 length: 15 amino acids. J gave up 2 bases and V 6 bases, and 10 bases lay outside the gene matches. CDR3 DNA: TGCAGTGCCCCCCCCGGTGGACTAGCCACAGATACGCAGTATTTT. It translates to CSAPPGGLATDTQYF.

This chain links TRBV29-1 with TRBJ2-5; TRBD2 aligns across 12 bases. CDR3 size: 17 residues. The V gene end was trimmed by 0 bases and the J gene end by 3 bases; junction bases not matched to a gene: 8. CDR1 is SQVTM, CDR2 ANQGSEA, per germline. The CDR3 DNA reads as TGCAGCGTTGAAGATCCCCGGACTAGCGGGGAGGAAGAGACCCAGTACTTC. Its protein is CSVEDPRTSGEEETQYF.

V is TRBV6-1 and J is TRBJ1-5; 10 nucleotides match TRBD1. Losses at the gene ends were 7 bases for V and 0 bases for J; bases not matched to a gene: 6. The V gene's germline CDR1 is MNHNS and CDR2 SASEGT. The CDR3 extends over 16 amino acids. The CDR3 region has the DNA TGTGCCAGCAACCCAGACAGGGGGCTTAGCAATCAGCCCCAGCATTTT. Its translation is CASNPDRGLSNQPQHF.

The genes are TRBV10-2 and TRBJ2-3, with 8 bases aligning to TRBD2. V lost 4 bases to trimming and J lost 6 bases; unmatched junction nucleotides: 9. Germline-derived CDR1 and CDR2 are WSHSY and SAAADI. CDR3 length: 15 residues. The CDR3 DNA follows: TGCGCCAGCAGTGCACTAGCGGCCCAGAGTGATACGCAGTATTTT. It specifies CASSALAAQSDTQYF.

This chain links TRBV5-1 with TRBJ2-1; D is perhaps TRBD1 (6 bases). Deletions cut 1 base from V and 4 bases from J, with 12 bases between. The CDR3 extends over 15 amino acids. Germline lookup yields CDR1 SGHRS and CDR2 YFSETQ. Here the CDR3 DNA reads TGCGCCAGCAGCTTGTTGGGGGCGGTTTACAATGAGCAGTTCTTC. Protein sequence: CASSLLGAVYNEQFF. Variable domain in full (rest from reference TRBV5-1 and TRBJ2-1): KAGVTQTPRYLIKTRGQQVTLSCSPISGHRSVSWYQQTPGQGLQFLFEYFSETQRNKGNFPGRFSGRQFSNSRSEMNVSTLELGDSALYLCASSLLGAVYNEQFFGPGTRLTVL.

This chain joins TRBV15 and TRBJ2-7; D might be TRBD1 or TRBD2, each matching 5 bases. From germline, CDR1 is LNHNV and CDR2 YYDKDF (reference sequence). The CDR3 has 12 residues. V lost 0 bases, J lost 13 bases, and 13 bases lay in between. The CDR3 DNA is TGTGCCACCAGCAGAGATAGGGGACCCTTCTACTTC. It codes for CATSRDRGPFYF.

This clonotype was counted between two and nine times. The CDR3 DNA reads as TGTGCCAGCAGTGGGGACCCAGCCCCAGATACGCAGTATTTT. Its translation: CASSGDPAPDTQYF. The chain combines TRBV12-3 or TRBV12-4 with TRBJ2-3; D may correspond to TRBD1 or TRBD2 (5 bases each). V dropped 5 bases and J dropped 4 bases, with 13 bases sitting between them. This CDR3 has 14 residues.

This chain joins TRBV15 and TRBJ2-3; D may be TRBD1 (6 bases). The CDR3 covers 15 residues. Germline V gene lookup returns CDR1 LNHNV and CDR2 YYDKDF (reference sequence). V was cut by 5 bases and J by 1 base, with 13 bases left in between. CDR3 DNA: TGTGCCACCAGCCCAACCCGGACAGGCACAGATACGCAGTATTTT. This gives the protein CATSPTRTGTDTQYF.

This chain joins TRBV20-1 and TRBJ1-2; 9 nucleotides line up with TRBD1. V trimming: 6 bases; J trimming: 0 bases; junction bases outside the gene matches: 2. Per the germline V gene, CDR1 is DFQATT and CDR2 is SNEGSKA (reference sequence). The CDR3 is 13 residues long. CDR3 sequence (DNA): TGCAGTGCACGGGACAGGGCTAACTATGGCTACACCTTC. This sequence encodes CSARDRANYGYTF.

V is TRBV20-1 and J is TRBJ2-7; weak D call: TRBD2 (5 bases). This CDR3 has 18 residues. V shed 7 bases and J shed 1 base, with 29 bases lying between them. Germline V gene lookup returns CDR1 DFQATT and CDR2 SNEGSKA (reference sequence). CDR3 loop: CSVLEGPTVTGVSYEQYF. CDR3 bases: TGCAGTGTACTAGAGGGTCCCACGGTCACCGGGGTATCCTACGAGCAGTACTTC.

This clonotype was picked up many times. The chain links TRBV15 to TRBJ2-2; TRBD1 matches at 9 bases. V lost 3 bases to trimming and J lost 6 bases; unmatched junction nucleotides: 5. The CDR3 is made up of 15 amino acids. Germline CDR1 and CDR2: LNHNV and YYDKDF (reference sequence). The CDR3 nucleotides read TGTGCCACCAGCAGCCTCCGGGACAGGGCCGGGGAGCTGTTTTTT. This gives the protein CATSSLRDRAGELFF.

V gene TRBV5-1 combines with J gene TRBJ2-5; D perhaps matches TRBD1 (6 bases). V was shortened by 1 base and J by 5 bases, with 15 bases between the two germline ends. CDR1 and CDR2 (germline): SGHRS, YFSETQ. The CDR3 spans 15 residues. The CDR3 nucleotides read TGCGCCAGCAGCTTGTTTGGGGGCGAGGAGGAGACCCAGTACTTC. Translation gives CASSLFGGEEETQYF.

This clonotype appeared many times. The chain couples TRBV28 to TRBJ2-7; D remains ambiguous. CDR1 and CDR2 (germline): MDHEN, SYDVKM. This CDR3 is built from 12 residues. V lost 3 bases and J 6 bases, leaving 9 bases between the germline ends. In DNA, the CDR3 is TGTGCCAGCAGTTTCCAAAAAGCCGAGCAGTACTTC. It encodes CASSFQKAEQYF.

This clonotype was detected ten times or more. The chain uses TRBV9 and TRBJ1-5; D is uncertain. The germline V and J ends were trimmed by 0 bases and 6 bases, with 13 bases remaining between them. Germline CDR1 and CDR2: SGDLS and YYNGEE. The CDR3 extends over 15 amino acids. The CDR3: CASSVGRRIPQPQHF. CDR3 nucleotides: TGTGCCAGCAGCGTAGGCAGGCGCATACCTCAGCCCCAGCATTTT.

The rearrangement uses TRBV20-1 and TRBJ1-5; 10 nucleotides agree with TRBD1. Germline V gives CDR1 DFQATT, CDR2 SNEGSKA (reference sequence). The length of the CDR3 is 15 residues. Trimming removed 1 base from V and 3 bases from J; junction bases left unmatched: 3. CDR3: CSARGQGAYNQPQHF. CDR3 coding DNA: TGCAGTGCTAGAGGACAGGGGGCGTACAATCAGCCCCAGCATTTT.

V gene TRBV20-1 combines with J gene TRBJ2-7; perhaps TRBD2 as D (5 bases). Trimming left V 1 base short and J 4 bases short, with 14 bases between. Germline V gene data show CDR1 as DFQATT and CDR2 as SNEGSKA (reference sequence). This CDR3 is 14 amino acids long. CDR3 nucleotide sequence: TGCAGTGCTAGAGGTCCGAGGGAGTTATACGAGCAGTACTTC. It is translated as CSARGPRELYEQYF.

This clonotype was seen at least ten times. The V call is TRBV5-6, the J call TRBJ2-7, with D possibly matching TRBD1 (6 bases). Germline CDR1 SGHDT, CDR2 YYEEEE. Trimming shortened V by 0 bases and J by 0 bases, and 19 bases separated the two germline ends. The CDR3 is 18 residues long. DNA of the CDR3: TGTGCCAGCAGCTTGGGGGTCAGGGGCCGCCCCCTCTCCTACGAGCAGTACTTC. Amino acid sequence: CASSLGVRGRPLSYEQYF.

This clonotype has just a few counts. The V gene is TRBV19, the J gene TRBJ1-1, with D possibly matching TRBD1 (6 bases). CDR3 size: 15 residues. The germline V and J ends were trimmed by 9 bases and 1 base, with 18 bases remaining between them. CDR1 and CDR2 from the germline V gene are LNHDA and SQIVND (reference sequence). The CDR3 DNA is TGTGCCAGCCTGGACAGAGCGGGGAAGAACACTGAAGCTTTCTTT. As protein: CASLDRAGKNTEAFF. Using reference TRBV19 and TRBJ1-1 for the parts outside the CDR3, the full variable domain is DGGITQSPKYLFRKEGQNVTLSCEQNLNHDAMYWYRQDPGQGLRLIYYSQIVNDFQKGDIAEGYSVSREKKESFPLTVTSAQKNPTAFYLCASLDRAGKNTEAFFGQGTRLTVV.